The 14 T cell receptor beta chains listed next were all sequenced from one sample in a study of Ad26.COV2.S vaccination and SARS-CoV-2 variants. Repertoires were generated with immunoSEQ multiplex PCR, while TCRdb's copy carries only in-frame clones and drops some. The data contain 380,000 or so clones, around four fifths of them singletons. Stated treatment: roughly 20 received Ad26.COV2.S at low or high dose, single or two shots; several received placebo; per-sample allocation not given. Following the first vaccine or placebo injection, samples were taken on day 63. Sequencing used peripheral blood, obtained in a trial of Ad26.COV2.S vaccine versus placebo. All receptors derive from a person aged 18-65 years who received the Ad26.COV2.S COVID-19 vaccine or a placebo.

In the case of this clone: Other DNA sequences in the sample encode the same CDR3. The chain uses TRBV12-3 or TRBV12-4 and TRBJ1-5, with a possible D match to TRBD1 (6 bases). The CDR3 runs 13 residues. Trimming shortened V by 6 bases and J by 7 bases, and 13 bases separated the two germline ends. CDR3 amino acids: CASSRPGAQPQHF. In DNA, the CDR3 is TGTGCCAGCAGCCGCCCGGGGGCACAGCCCCAGCATTTT.

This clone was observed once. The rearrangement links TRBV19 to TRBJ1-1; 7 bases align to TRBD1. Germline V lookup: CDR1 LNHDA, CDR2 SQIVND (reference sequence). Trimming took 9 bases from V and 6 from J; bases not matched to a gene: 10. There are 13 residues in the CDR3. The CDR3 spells CAREGGVLAEAFF. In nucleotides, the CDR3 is TGTGCCAGGGAAGGGGGCGTATTGGCTGAAGCTTTCTTT.

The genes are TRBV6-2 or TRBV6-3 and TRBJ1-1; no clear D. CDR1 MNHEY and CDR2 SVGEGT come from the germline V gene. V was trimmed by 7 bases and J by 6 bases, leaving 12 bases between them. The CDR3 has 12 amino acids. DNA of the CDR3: TGTGCCAGCACCCCCGGGTCTCCTGAAGCTTTCTTT. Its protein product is CASTPGSPEAFF.

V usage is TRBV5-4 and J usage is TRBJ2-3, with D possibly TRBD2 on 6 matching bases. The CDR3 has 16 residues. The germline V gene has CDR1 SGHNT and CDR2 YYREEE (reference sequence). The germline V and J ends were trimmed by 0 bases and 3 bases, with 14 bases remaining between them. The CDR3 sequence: CASSLAGGGYTDTQYF. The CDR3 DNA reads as TGTGCCAGCAGCTTGGCCGGGGGAGGATATACAGATACGCAGTATTTT.

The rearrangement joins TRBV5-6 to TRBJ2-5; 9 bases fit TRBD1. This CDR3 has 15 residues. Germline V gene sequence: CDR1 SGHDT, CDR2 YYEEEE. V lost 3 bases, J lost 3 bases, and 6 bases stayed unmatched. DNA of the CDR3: TGTGCCAGCAGCTGGTTGGGACAGGGTGAAGAGACCCAGTACTTC. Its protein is CASSWLGQGEETQYF. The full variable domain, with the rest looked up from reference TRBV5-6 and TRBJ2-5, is DAGVTQSPTHLIKTRGQQVTLRCSPKSGHDTVSWYQQALGQGPQFIFQYYEEEERQRGNFPDRFSGHQFPNYSSELNVNALLLGDSALYLCASSWLGQGEETQYFGPGTRLLVL.

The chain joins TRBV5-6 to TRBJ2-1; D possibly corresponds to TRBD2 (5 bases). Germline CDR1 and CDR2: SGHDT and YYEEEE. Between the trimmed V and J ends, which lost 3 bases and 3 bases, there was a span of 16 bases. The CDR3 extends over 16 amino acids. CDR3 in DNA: TGTGCCAGCAGCTCAATGGTAGACGGAGGCTACAATGAGCAGTTCTTC. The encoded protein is CASSSMVDGGYNEQFF.

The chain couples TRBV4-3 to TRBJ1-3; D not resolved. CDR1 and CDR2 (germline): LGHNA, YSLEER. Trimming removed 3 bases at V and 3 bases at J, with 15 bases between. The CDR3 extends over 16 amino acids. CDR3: CASSQQLLLVGNTIYF. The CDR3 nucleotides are TGCGCCAGCAGCCAGCAACTACTACTGGTTGGAAACACCATATATTTT.

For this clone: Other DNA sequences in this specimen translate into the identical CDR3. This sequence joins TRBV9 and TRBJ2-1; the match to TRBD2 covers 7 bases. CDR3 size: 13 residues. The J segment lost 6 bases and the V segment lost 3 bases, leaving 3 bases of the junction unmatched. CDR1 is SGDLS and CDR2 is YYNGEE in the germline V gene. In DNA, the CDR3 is TGTGCCAGCAGCGAAGGGACTACCAATGAGCAGTTCTTC. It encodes CASSEGTTNEQFF.

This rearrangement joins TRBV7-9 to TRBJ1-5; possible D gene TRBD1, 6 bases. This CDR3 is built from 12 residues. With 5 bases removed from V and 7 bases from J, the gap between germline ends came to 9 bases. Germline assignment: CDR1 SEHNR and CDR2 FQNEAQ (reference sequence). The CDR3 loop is CASSRGGQPQHF. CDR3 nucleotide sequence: TGTGCCAGCAGCCGAGGGGGGCAGCCCCAGCATTTT.

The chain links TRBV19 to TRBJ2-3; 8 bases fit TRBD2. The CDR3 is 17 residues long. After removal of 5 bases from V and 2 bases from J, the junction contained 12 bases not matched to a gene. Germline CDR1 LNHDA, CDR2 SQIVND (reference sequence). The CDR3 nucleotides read TGTGCCAGTAGTGGGTTCTTAGCGGGGATGCCCACAGATACGCAGTATTTT. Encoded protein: CASSGFLAGMPTDTQYF.

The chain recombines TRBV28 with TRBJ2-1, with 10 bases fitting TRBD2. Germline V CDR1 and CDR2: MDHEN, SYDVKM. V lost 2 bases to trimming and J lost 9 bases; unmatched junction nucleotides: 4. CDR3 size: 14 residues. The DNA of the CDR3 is TGTGCCAGCAGTTTACTAGCGGGAGCCAGTGAGCAGTTCTTC. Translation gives CASSLLAGASEQFF.

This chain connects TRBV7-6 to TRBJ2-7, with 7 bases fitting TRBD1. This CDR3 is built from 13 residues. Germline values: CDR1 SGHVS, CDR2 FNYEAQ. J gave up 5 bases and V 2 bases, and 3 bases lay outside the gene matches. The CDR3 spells CASSLTGAHEQYF. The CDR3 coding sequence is TGTGCCAGCAGCTTAACAGGGGCCCACGAGCAGTACTTC.

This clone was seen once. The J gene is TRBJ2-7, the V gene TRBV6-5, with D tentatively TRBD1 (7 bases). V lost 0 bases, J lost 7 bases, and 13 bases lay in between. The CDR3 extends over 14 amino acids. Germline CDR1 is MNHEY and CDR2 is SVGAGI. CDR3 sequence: CASSYSEGAEEQYF. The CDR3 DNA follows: TGTGCCAGCAGTTACTCGGAGGGGGCGGAAGAGCAGTACTTC.

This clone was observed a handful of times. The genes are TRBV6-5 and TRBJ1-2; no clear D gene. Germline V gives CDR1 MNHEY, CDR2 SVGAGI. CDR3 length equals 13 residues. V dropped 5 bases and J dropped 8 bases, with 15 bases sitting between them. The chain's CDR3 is CASSPDSVGGYTF. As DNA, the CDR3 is TGTGCCAGCAGTCCGGACTCAGTCGGGGGCTACACCTTC.